This T cell receptor beta chain originates from a study of shared clonotypes between healthy human individuals. Background on the study: Every donor yielded three CD4 naive, three CD4 memory, two CD8 naive and one CD8 memory plate.

Samples underwent the assay at deep level. Profiling relied on immunoSEQ multiplex PCR, and the TCRdb table lists in-frame clones only, not all of them. The sample records approximately 1,500,000 clones, under 99% being singletons. Regarding the study as a whole: It was observed that roughly 4.8% of naive CD4 clonotypes were shared across several donors.

Germline CDR1 SNHLY, CDR2 FYNNEI. The ends were cut back, 6 bases at V and 0 bases at J, with 12 bases in the middle. The CDR3 is made up of 16 amino acids. A remark on this clone: What it binds is unknown.

This sequence was found in a man under 40 in good health. The rearrangement joins TRBV2 to TRBJ2-6; D tentatively reads TRBD1 or TRBD2 (5 bases each). Sequences were obtained from naive CD4+ T cells sorted from blood. Described subset: CD45RA+ positively selected. DNA of the CDR3: TGTGCCAGCAGCCGGGACGGCAGCTCTGGGGCCAACGTCCTGACTTTC. It is translated as CASSRDGSSGANVLTF.